The source of this TCR beta chain is a study of T cells in tuberculosis. The study's findings and limits: Classification accuracy was 87% (AUROC over 0.85) with the GMM-specific repertoire.

Sequencing used immunoSEQ multiplex PCR; TCRdb keeps in-frame clones, though not all of them. The sample carries about 43,000 clones, about 94% recorded once. Germline CDR1 is KGHSH and CDR2 is LQKENI. Germline trimming cut 1 base from V and 1 base from J; bases unmatched to any gene: 3. The length of the CDR3 is 16 residues. This clone appeared a single time. Its target is unknown. Adolescents were screened for latent TB by skin test and IGRA. The sequencing input was PBMCs. The clonotype originates from a donor under 30 with latent tuberculosis or without tuberculosis infection. Some clones in this sample may be carry-over from other donors' samples. J is TRBJ2-2 and V is TRBV18, with 7 positions matching TRBD1. Here the CDR3 reads CASSPRRDRNTGELFF. The CDR3 DNA reads as TGTGCCAGCTCACCACGTCGGGACAGGAACACCGGGGAGCTGTTTTTT.